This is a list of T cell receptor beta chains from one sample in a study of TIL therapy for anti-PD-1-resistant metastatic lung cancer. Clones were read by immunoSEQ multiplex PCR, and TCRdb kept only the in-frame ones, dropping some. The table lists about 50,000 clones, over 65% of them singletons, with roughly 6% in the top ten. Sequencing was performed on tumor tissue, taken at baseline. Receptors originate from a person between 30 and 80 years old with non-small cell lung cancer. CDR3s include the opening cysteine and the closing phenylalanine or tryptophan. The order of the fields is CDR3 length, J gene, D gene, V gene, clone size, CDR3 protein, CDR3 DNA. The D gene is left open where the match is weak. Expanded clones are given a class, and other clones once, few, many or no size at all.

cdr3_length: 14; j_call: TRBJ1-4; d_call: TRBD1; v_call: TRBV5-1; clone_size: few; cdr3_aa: CASSWTGPTGKLFF; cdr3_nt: TGCGCCAGCAGTTGGACAGGGCCGACGGGGAAACTGTTTTTT
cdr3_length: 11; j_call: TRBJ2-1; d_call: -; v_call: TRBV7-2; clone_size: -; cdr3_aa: CASSLVETQFF; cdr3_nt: TGTGCCAGCAGCTTAGTCGAGACACAATTCTTC
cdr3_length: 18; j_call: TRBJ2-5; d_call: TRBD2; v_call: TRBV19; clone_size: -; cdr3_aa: CASSIVPGGLAGGETQYF; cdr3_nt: TGTGCCAGTAGTATAGTCCCCGGAGGACTAGCGGGAGGGGAGACCCAGTACTTC
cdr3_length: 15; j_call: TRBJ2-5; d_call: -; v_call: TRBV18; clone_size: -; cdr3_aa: CASSPHWGNEETQYF; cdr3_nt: TGTGCCAGCTCACCTCATTGGGGGAATGAAGAGACCCAGTACTTC
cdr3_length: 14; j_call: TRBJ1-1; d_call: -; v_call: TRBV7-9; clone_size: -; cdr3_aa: CASSLGGVGTEAFF; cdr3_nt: TGTGCCAGCAGCTTAGGGGGAGTCGGGACTGAAGCTTTCTTT
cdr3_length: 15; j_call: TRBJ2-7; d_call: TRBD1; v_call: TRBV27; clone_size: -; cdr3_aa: CASSLSDRAGYEQYF; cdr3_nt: TGTGCCAGCAGTTTATCGGACAGGGCGGGGTACGAGCAGTACTTC
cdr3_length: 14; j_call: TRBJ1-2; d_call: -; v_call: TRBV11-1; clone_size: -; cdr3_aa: CASSYDIANYGYTF; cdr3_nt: TGTGCCAGCAGTTACGATATAGCTAACTATGGCTACACCTTC
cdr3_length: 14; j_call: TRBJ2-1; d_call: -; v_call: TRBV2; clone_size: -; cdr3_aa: CASSEDGGLDEQFF; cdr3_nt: TGTGCCAGCAGTGAGGATGGGGGGCTGGATGAGCAGTTCTTC
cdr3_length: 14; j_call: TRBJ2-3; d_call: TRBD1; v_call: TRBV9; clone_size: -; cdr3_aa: CASSAGQGTDTQYF; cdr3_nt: TGTGCCAGCAGCGCGGGACAGGGAACCGATACGCAGTATTTT
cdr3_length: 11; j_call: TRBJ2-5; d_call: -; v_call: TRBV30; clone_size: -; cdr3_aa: CAWSPGPYKDF; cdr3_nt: TGTGCCTGGAGCCCCGGGCCCTACAAGGACTTC
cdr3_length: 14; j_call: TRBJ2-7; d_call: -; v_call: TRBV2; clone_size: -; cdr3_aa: CASSVYRPSYEQYF; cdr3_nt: TGTGCCAGCAGTGTCTACAGGCCTTCCTACGAGCAGTACTTC
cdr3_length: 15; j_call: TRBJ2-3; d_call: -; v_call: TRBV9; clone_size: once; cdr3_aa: CASSSEGQAADTQYF; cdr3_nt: TGTGCCAGCAGCTCAGAGGGACAAGCTGCAGATACGCAGTATTTT
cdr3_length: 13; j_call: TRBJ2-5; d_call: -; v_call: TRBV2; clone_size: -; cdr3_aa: CASSEALRREQYF; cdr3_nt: TGTGCCAGCAGTGAAGCGCTTCGTCGGGAGCAGTACTTC
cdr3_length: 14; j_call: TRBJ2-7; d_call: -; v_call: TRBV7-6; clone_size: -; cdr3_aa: CASSLVLASNEQYF; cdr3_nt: TGTGCCAGCAGCTTAGTTTTGGCATCTAACGAGCAGTACTTC
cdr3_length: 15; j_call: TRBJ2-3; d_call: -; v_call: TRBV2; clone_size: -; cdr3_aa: CASTRARTSTDTQYF; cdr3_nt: TGTGCCAGCACAAGGGCCAGAACTAGCACAGATACGCAGTATTTT
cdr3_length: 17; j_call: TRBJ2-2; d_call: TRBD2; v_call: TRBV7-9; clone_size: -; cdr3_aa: CASSLALTGLNTGELFF; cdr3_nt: TGTGCCAGCAGCTTAGCGCTAACGGGACTAAACACCGGGGAGCTGTTTTTT
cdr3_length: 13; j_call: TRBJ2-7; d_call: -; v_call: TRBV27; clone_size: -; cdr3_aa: CATTGPNSYEQYF; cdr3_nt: TGTGCCACCACGGGACCGAACTCCTACGAGCAGTACTTC
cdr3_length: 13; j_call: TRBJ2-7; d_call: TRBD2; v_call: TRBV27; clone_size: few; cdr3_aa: CASRNRGGGEQYF; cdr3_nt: TGTGCCAGCAGGAACCGCGGGGGTGGCGAGCAGTACTTC
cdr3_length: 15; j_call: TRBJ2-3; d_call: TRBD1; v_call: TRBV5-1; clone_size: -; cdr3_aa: CASSLGTGLADTQYF; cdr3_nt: TGCGCCAGCAGCTTGGGGACAGGGTTGGCAGATACGCAGTATTTT
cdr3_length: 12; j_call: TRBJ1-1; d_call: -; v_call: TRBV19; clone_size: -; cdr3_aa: CASSMAGIEAFF; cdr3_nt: TGTGCCAGTAGTATGGCTGGGATTGAAGCTTTCTTT
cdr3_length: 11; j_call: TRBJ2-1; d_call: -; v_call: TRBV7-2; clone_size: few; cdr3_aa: CASSLRLEQFF; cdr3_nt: TGTGCCAGCAGCCTCCGGCTTGAGCAGTTCTTC
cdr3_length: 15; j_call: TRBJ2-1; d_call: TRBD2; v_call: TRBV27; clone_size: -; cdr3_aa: CASSLWEGLGNEQFF; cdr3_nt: TGTGCCAGCAGTTTATGGGAGGGCCTAGGCAATGAGCAGTTCTTC
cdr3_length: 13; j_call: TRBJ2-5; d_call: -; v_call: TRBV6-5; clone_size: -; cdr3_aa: CASSYQVFETQYF; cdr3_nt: TGTGCCAGCAGTTATCAGGTGTTTGAGACCCAGTACTTC
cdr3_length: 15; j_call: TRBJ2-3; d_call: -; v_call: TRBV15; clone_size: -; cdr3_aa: CATSRGGTGTDTQYF; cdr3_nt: TGTGCCACCAGCAGGGGCGGGACAGGCACAGATACGCAGTATTTT
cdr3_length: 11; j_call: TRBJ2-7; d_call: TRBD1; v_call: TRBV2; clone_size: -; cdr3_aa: CASGDRYEQYF; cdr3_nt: TGTGCCAGCGGGGACAGGTACGAGCAGTACTTC
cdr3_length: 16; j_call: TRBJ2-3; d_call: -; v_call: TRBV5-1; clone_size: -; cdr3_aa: CASSFSGTPISDTQYF; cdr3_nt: TGCGCCAGCAGCTTCTCCGGGACTCCAATAAGCGATACGCAGTATTTT
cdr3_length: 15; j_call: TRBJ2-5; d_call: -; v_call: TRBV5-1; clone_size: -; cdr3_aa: CASSRTGTAIETQYF; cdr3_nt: TGCGCCAGCAGTCGAACCGGGACCGCCATTGAGACCCAGTACTTC
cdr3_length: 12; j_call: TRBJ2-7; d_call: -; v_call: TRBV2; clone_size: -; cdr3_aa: CASSEAQVGQYF; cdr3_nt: TGTGCCAGCAGTGAAGCCCAGGTTGGGCAGTACTTC
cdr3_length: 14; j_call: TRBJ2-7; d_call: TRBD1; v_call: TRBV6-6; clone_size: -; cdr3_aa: CASRGGQGSYEQYF; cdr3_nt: TGTGCCAGCAGGGGAGGACAGGGATCTTACGAGCAGTACTTC
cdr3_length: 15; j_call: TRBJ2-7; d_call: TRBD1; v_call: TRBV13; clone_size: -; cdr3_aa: CASSSGTGVTDEQYF; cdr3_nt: TGTGCCAGCAGCTCAGGGACAGGGGTTACCGACGAGCAGTACTTC
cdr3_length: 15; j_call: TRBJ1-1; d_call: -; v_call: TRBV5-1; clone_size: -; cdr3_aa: CASSLAGGRTGEAFF; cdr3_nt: TGCGCCAGCAGCTTGGCCGGGGGAAGGACTGGTGAAGCTTTCTTT
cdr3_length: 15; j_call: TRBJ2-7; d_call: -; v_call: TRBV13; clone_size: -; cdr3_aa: CASRFRGGGGYEQYF; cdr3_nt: TGTGCCAGCAGGTTCAGAGGCGGAGGGGGCTACGAGCAGTACTTC
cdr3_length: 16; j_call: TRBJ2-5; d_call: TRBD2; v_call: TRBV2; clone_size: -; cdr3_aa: CASRPTTSGGPKTQYF; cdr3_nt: TGTGCCAGCAGGCCAACGACTAGCGGGGGGCCAAAGACCCAGTACTTC
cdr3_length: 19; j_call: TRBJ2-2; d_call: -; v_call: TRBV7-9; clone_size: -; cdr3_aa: CASSLWGGAQEPNTGELFF; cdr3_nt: TGTGCCAGCAGCTTATGGGGTGGAGCGCAGGAACCGAACACCGGGGAGCTGTTTTTT
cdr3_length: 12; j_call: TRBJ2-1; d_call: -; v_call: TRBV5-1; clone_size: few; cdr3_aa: CAKGCSYNEQFF; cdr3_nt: TGCGCTAAGGGTTGCTCCTACAATGAGCAGTTCTTC
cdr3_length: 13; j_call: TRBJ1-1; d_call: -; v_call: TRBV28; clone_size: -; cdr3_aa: CASRTIRGAEAFF; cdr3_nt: TGTGCCAGTCGTACCATTCGTGGAGCTGAAGCTTTCTTT
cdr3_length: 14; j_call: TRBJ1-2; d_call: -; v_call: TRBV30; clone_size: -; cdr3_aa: CAWKRPGSNYGYTF; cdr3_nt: TGTGCCTGGAAGCGCCCGGGGTCTAACTATGGCTACACCTTC
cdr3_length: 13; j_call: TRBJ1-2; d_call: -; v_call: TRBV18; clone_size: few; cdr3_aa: CASSIDGVWGYTF; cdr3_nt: TGTGCCAGCTCAATCGATGGAGTCTGGGGCTACACCTTC
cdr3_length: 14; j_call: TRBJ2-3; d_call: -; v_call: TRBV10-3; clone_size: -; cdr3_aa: CAISESMEGGTQYF; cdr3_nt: TGTGCCATCAGTGAGTCGATGGAGGGAGGTACGCAGTATTTT
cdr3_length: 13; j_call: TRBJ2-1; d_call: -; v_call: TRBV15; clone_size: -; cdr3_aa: CATSRGPYNEQFF; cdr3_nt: TGTGCCACCAGCAGAGGTCCTTACAATGAGCAGTTCTTC